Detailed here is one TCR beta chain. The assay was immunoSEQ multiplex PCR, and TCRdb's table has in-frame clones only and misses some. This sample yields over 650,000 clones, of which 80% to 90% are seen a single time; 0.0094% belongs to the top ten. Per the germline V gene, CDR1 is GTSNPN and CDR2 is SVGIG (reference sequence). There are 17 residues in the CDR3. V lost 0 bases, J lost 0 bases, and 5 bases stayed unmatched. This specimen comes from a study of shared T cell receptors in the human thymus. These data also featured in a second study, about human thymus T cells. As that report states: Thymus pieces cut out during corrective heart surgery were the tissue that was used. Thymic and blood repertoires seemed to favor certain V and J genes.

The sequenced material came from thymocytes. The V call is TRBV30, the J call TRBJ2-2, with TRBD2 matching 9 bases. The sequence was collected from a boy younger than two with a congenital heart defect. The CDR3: CAWSVKLAGANTGELFF. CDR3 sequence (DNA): TGTGCCTGGAGTGTAAAGTTAGCGGGGGCGAACACCGGGGAGCTGTTTTTT. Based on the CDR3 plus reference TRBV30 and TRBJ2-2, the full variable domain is SQTIHQWPATLVQPVGSPLSLECTVEGTSNPNLYWYRQAAGRGLQLLFYSVGIGQISSEVPQNLSASRPQDRQFILSSKKLLLSDSGFYLCAWSVKLAGANTGELFFGEGSRLTVL.